This T cell receptor (beta chain) was observed in a study of shared clonotypes between healthy human individuals. The CDR3 contains 14 residues. The germline V gene has CDR1 MNHEY and CDR2 SVGAGI. V was shortened by 4 bases and J by 4 bases, with 11 bases between the two germline ends. Data came from immunoSEQ multiplex PCR; TCRdb stores just in-frame clones and leaves some out. The sample shows 2 million to 2.5 million clones, 95% of them seen only once. The clonotype was recovered from a man aged 18 to 29 in good health. The chain recombines TRBV6-5 with TRBJ1-5, with a tentative D call TRBD1 (5 bases). The sequencing sample was made of naive CD4+ T cells sorted from blood. Subset meaning: CD45RA+ positively selected. CDR3 sequence (DNA): TGTGCCAGCAGTTTAGGGACGGTGAATCAGCCCCAGCATTTT. This encodes CASSLGTVNQPQHF.